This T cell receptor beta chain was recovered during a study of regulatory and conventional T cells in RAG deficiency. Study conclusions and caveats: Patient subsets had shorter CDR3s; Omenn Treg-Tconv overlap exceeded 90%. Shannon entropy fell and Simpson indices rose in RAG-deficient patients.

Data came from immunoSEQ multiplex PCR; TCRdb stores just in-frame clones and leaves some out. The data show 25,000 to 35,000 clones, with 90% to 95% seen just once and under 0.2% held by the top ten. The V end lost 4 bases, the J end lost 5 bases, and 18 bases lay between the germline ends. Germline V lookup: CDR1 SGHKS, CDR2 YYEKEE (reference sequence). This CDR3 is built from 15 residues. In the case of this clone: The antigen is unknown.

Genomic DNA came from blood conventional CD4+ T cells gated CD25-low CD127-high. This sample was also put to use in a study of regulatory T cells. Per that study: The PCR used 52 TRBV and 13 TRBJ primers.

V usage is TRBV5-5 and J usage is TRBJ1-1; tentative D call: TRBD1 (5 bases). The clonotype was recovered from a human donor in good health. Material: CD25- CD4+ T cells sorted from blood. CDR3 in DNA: TGTGCCAGCAGCCTAAGCGGGGGAAGAATGACTGAAGCTTTCTTT. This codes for CASSLSGGRMTEAFF.